The 21 T cell receptor beta chains reported below all come from one sample, sequenced in a study of blood T cell repertoires in COVID-19. Sequenced by immunoSEQ multiplex PCR; TCRdb stores in-frame clones only, minus some. The data contain some 66,000 clones, around 84% of them singletons. Sequencing was done on a sample of peripheral blood. The receptors stem from a man over 45 with active COVID-19.

The genes are TRBV12-3 or TRBV12-4 and TRBJ1-5, with 11 bases that match TRBD1. This CDR3 comprises 13 residues. Trimming removed 4 bases from V and 10 bases from J; junction bases left unmatched: 3. For the CDR3, the DNA is TGTGCCAGCAGTTGGGACAGGGGGAGACCCCAGCATTTT. Its translation: CASSWDRGRPQHF.

The chain has TRBV5-4 and TRBJ2-5; 12 nucleotides align to TRBD1. V lost 3 bases, J lost 5 bases, and 8 bases stayed unmatched. CDR1 and CDR2 from the germline V gene are SGHNT and YYREEE (reference sequence). The CDR3 is 16 residues long. In DNA form, the CDR3 reads TGTGCCAGCAGCTCCTGGGACAGGGGGCAGGAGGAGACCCAGTACTTC. Encoded protein: CASSSWDRGQEETQYF.

This clone was seen a single time. The chain combines TRBV9 with TRBJ2-1; TRBD2 matches at 9 bases. Germline V gene lookup returns CDR1 SGDLS and CDR2 YYNGEE. The CDR3 runs 16 residues. The V and J ends lost 4 bases and 7 bases, in that order; junction bases with no gene match: 12. The CDR3: CASSPGLAGVRNEQFF. The CDR3 coding sequence is TGTGCCAGCAGCCCTGGCTTAGCGGGAGTGAGGAATGAGCAGTTCTTC.

The chain recombines TRBV7-2 with TRBJ1-2, with a weak D call TRBD1 (6 bases). The V and J ends lost 4 bases and 6 bases respectively, with 9 bases between them. Germline V lookup: CDR1 SGHTA, CDR2 FQGNSA. This CDR3 is 12 amino acids long. CDR3 nucleotide sequence: TGTGCCAGCAGCTCAACAGGGAATGGCTACACCTTC. Encoded protein: CASSSTGNGYTF.

This clone was seen a handful of times. The V and J genes are TRBV4-2 and TRBJ1-3, with a weak D call TRBD1 (5 bases). CDR1 is LGHNA and CDR2 is YNFKEQ in the germline V gene. This CDR3 comprises 17 residues. Trimming left V 1 base short and J 0 bases short, with 13 bases between. The CDR3 spells CASSQGPDSISGNTIYF. Here the CDR3 DNA reads TGTGCCAGCAGCCAAGGGCCAGACAGCATCTCTGGAAACACCATATATTTT.

The chain couples TRBV2 to TRBJ1-5; no definite D call. The CDR3 length is 13 residues. Per germline, CDR1 SNHLY and CDR2 FYNNEI. V gave up 7 bases and J gave up 7 bases, with 14 bases separating them. This CDR3 reads CASKPEREQPQHF. The CDR3 DNA sequence: TGTGCCAGCAAGCCTGAAAGGGAGCAGCCCCAGCATTTT.

The V gene is TRBV11-1, the J gene TRBJ2-7, with 10 bases identical to TRBD1. Trimming removed 5 bases from V and 3 bases from J; junction bases left unmatched: 7. Germline CDR1 SGHAT, CDR2 FQDESV (reference sequence). This CDR3 contains 15 residues. CDR3 sequence reads: CASSPGQGDFYEQYF. The CDR3 nucleotides are TGTGCCAGCAGCCCCGGACAGGGGGATTTCTACGAGCAGTACTTC. The whole variable domain, filled in from reference TRBV11-1 and TRBJ2-7, reads EAEVAQSPRYKITEKSQAVAFWCDPISGHATLYWYRQILGQGPELLVQFQDESVVDDSQLPKDRFSAERLKGVDSTLKIQPAELGDSAMYLCASSPGQGDFYEQYFGPGTRLTVT.

The V call is TRBV10-3, the J call TRBJ2-3; tentatively, D is TRBD1 (5 bases). V was clipped by 2 bases and J by 2 bases, with 8 bases between them. The length of the CDR3 is 14 residues. CDR1 and CDR2 from the germline V gene are ENHRY and SYGVKD. The DNA for the CDR3 is TGTGCCATCAGTGAGGACAGCCTCACAGATACGCAGTATTTT. Residues: CAISEDSLTDTQYF.

The chain links TRBV6-6 to TRBJ1-2; 7 bases align to TRBD1. Germline CDR1 reads MNHNY; CDR2 reads SVGAGI (reference sequence). The CDR3 consists of 12 residues. With 6 bases clipped from V and 10 bases from J, the junction kept 8 bases outside the gene matches. CDR3 region: CASSSGGPDYTF. The CDR3 DNA reads TGTGCCAGCAGCTCAGGGGGACCTGACTACACCTTC.

V usage is TRBV7-9 and J usage is TRBJ1-2, with D possibly being TRBD1 (6 bases). Germline lookup yields CDR1 SEHNR and CDR2 FQNEAQ (reference sequence). V gave up 4 bases and J gave up 3 bases, with 12 bases separating them. This CDR3 is built from 14 residues. Here the CDR3 reads CASSSLQGYYGYTF. The CDR3 DNA sequence: TGTGCCAGCAGCTCCCTACAGGGATACTATGGCTACACCTTC.

The chain employs TRBV28 and TRBJ2-2, with D perhaps matching TRBD1 (6 bases). Germline V CDR1 and CDR2: MDHEN, SYDVKM. The CDR3 is made up of 14 amino acids. V was clipped by 7 bases and J by 5 bases, with 14 bases between them. Here the CDR3 reads CASIKGQGTGELFF. CDR3 bases: TGTGCCAGCATTAAGGGGCAGGGGACCGGGGAGCTGTTTTTT.

This clone appeared a few times. The chain carries TRBV6-2 or TRBV6-3 and TRBJ1-1, with D maybe TRBD1 (5 bases). CDR1 MNHEY and CDR2 SVGEGT come from the germline V gene. The CDR3 is 14 residues long. The V gene lost 6 bases and the J gene lost 5 bases, with 16 bases spanning the gap. The CDR3 nucleotides are TGTGCCAGCAGCCCTAGGGGCGCGGGGACTGAAGCTTTCTTT. Translating gives CASSPRGAGTEAFF.

The V gene is TRBV19, the J gene TRBJ1-1; 8 bases are shared with TRBD1. This CDR3 comprises 17 residues. The V and J ends lost 5 bases and 0 bases, in that order; junction bases with no gene match: 11. Germline CDR1 LNHDA, CDR2 SQIVND (reference sequence). Here the CDR3 reads CASSLTGQGRMNTEAFF. The CDR3 DNA sequence: TGTGCCAGTAGTTTGACCGGACAGGGCCGCATGAACACTGAAGCTTTCTTT. Complete variable domain (other parts from reference TRBV19 and TRBJ1-1): DGGITQSPKYLFRKEGQNVTLSCEQNLNHDAMYWYRQDPGQGLRLIYYSQIVNDFQKGDIAEGYSVSREKKESFPLTVTSAQKNPTAFYLCASSLTGQGRMNTEAFFGQGTRLTVV.

This clone occurred once. This rearrangement joins TRBV12-3 or TRBV12-4 to TRBJ1-1, with TRBD1 as a possible D gene (6 bases). V was shortened by 3 bases and J by 4 bases, with 9 bases between the two germline ends. This CDR3 spans 13 amino acids. The DNA for the CDR3 is TGTGCCAGCAGTTTTACAGGGTCCACTGAAGCTTTCTTT. Its protein product is CASSFTGSTEAFF.

The J gene is TRBJ1-6, the V gene TRBV30; D is unclear. Germline CDR1 and CDR2: GTSNPN and SVGIG (reference sequence). V lost 2 bases to trimming and J lost 6 bases, with 8 bases between them. The length of the CDR3 is 13 residues. CDR3 in DNA: TGTGCCTGGAGTCCTCGTCTTAATTCACCCCTCCACTTT. This translates into CAWSPRLNSPLHF.

This chain links TRBV6-5 with TRBJ2-3; 11 bases are shared with TRBD2. V gave up 9 bases and J gave up 1 base; unmatched junction bases: 3. This CDR3 region has 14 residues. CDR1 is MNHEY, CDR2 SVGAGI, per germline. The CDR3 protein is CASTLAGGTDTQYF. The CDR3 coding sequence is TGTGCCAGTACACTAGCGGGAGGCACAGATACGCAGTATTTT.

This chain connects TRBV5-1 to TRBJ2-4; the match to TRBD1 covers 7 bases. CDR3 length: 18 amino acids. Germline CDR1 reads SGHRS; CDR2 reads YFSETQ. Germline trimming cut 1 base from V and 4 bases from J; bases unmatched to any gene: 14. In DNA, the CDR3 is TGCGCCAGCAGCTTGTTCCCTCGAGGGACAGACCTTAAAAACATTCAGTACTTC. It encodes CASSLFPRGTDLKNIQYF.

V usage is TRBV6-5 and J usage is TRBJ2-1; D gene unclear. CDR1 and CDR2 (germline): MNHEY, SVGAGI. This CDR3 contains 15 residues. The V and J ends lost 7 bases and 3 bases respectively, with 16 bases between them. The CDR3 coding sequence is TGTGCCAGCACCGCGACCCCCGGCGGCTACAATGAGCAGTTCTTC. Protein sequence: CASTATPGGYNEQFF.

V gene TRBV20-1 combines with J gene TRBJ2-1, with a tentative D call TRBD2 (5 bases). With 3 bases removed from V and 9 bases from J, the gap between germline ends came to 18 bases. The CDR3 covers 14 residues. Germline V gene lookup returns CDR1 DFQATT and CDR2 SNEGSKA (reference sequence). DNA of the CDR3: TGCAGTGCTAGTTTTACTAGTGCTTCAGGTGAGCAGTTCTTC. The encoded protein is CSASFTSASGEQFF.

This clone was recorded once. This chain uses TRBV28 with TRBJ2-7; the match to TRBD1 covers 8 bases. CDR1 is MDHEN and CDR2 is SYDVKM in the germline V gene. CDR3 length equals 14 residues. Trimming removed 7 bases from V and 4 bases from J; junction bases left unmatched: 9. The CDR3 DNA follows: TGTGCCAGCACCTCATCAGGGGGCTTTTACGAGCAGTACTTC. Amino acid sequence: CASTSSGGFYEQYF.

V gene TRBV6-5 combines with J gene TRBJ1-2; 8 bases map to TRBD1. CDR3 length: 13 residues. In germline, CDR1 is MNHEY, CDR2 SVGAGI. The V and J ends lost 3 bases and 7 bases, in that order; junction bases with no gene match: 4. The CDR3 is CASSYQGALGYTF. For the CDR3, the DNA is TGTGCCAGCAGTTATCAGGGGGCGCTTGGCTACACCTTC.